A few counts support the clone carrying this TCR beta chain. The data were obtained in a study of blood T cell repertoires in COVID-19. As for the study in general: In each case, the material was cDNA or gDNA derived from T cells, B-cell-depleted T cells, or PBMCs.

The CDR3 covers 16 residues. Trimming shortened V by 4 bases and J by 2 bases, and 18 bases separated the two germline ends. Germline CDR1 reads MNHNS; CDR2 reads SASEGT. In the source study's methods: Amplification with reference gene primers provided the estimates of nucleated cell counts. Here immunoSEQ multiplex PCR was the method, and the copy in TCRdb shows in-frame clones only, minus some. From that table come the V and J calls and clone size; the DNA was used to work out D and trimming. The table has about 190,000 clones, about three quarters seen once. This sequence originates from an elderly woman with active or convalescent COVID-19. Sequencing was performed on peripheral blood. V is TRBV6-1 and J is TRBJ2-7; D perhaps matches TRBD1 (6 bases). The CDR3 nucleotides read TGTGCCAGCAGTGCCGAACAGGGCCCGGGGACCTACGAGCAGTACTTC. This translates into CASSAEQGPGTYEQYF.